These T cell receptor beta chains were read from a single sample in a study of blood T cell repertoires in COVID-19. TCRdb keeps only in-frame clones here, not all; method: immunoSEQ multiplex PCR. The sample contains 300,000 to 400,000 clones, around nine tenths of which appear only once. Material: peripheral blood. These receptors were taken from a woman aged 70-85 years with COVID-19, enrolled during active disease. The CDR3 runs from the conserved cysteine through the conserved F or W. The order of the fields is clone size, D gene, V gene, J gene, CDR3 DNA, CDR3 protein. The D gene is left open where the match is weak. Expanded clones are given a class, and other clones once, few, many or no size at all.

>-|-|TRBV12-3/TRBV12-4|TRBJ1-1
TGTGCCAGCAGTTTAATGGCCAACACTGAAGCTTTCTTT
CASSLMANTEAFF
>-|TRBD2|TRBV28|TRBJ2-2
TGTGCCAGTGTGAGCGGGGGGACGAACACCGGGGAGCTGTTTTTT
CASVSGGTNTGELFF
>-|TRBD2|TRBV6-1|TRBJ2-5
TGTGCCAGCAGTGAGCAGCGGGGGGGCGAGTTGGAGACCCAGTACTTC
CASSEQRGGELETQYF
>few|TRBD1|TRBV10-3|TRBJ1-1
TGTGCCACCCTGGACAGGGGGACCCTAGTGGGCACTGAAGCTTTCTTT
CATLDRGTLVGTEAFF
>once|TRBD2|TRBV9|TRBJ2-2
TGTGCCAGCAGCGTAGAGGGAGGGTGGACCGGGGAGCTGTTTTTT
CASSVEGGWTGELFF
>-|TRBD1|TRBV2|TRBJ1-1
TGTGCCAGAGGTGGGACAGGCCAGGTCCAAGCTTTCTTT
CARGGTGQVQAFF
>-|TRBD1|TRBV2|TRBJ2-3
TGTGCCAGCAGTGCCGGGACAGGGGGCACAGATACGCAGTATTTT
CASSAGTGGTDTQYF
>-|TRBD2|TRBV4-1|TRBJ2-5
TGCGCCAGCAGCCACCTACTAGCGGACCAAGAGACCCAGTACTTC
CASSHLLADQETQYF
>-|-|TRBV21-1|TRBJ1-5
TGTGCCACCTGGGACAGGGACCCCCTCGGCAATCAGCCCCAGCATTTT
CATWDRDPLGNQPQHF
>-|-|TRBV27|TRBJ1-2
TGTGCCAGAAGAACACAGGGCTATGGCTACACCTTC
CARRTQGYGYTF
>-|TRBD2|TRBV3-1/TRBV3-2|TRBJ2-3
TGTGCCAGCAGCCAAATCCGAGGGACTACCGAGACGCAGTATTTT
CASSQIRGTTETQYF
>-|TRBD2|TRBV10-2|TRBJ2-3
TGCGCCAGCAGGGGACTAGCGGGGGGGCAGGCAGATACGCAGTATTTT
CASRGLAGGQADTQYF
>-|TRBD1|TRBV7-2|TRBJ2-6
TGTGCCAGCAGCTTCCAGGGGGCTAACTCTGGGGCCAACGTCCTGACTTTC
CASSFQGANSGANVLTF
>few|TRBD2|TRBV5-1|TRBJ2-3
TGCGCCAGCAGCAACGGGGAAGTGGCCAAGCGGGAGGGGCAGTATTTT
CASSNGEVAKREGQYF
>-|-|TRBV29-1|TRBJ1-1
TGCAGTGTTAGGGGGGGGAGTAGGACTGAAGCTTTCTTT
CSVRGGSRTEAFF
>-|TRBD1|TRBV12-3/TRBV12-4|TRBJ2-5
TGTGCCACACAGGGGGTAAAGGGGACCCAGTACTTC
CATQGVKGTQYF
>-|TRBD2|TRBV6-2/TRBV6-3|TRBJ2-7
TGTGCCAGCAGTTCCGATCGGACTAGCGAGATCTCCTACGAGCAGTACTTC
CASSSDRTSEISYEQYF
>-|-|TRBV14|TRBJ2-7
TGTGCCAGCAGCCGGACCTCGTTGGGGCGGCGCACCTCCTACGAGCAGTACTTC
CASSRTSLGRRTSYEQYF
>-|TRBD2|TRBV7-9|TRBJ2-5
TGTGCCAGCAGCCGCGGGGGGGCTCAAGAGACCCAGTACTTC
CASSRGGAQETQYF
>-|-|TRBV24-1|TRBJ1-5
TGTGCCACCACCGGCAATCAGCCCCAGCATTTT
CATTGNQPQHF
>-|TRBD1|TRBV19|TRBJ1-1
TGTGCCAGTAGTAACCAGGGGGCCAGAGCTTTCTTT
CASSNQGARAFF
>-|TRBD1|TRBV18|TRBJ2-2
TGTGCCAGCTCACCTCCCGGGACAGGTACCTGGGAGCTGTTTTTT
CASSPPGTGTWELFF
>-|TRBD1|TRBV5-4|TRBJ1-1
TGTGCCAGCAGCTCGCCGACAGGGGGCCCCAAAGGGGCTTTCTTT
CASSSPTGGPKGAFF
>-|-|TRBV7-2|TRBJ1-3
TGTGCCAGCAGCCTCAGGGCGAGCTCTGGAAACACCATATATTTT
CASSLRASSGNTIYF
>once|-|TRBV6-4|TRBJ1-1
TGTGCCAGCAGCCTGACAATGGGCACTGAAGCTTTCTTT
CASSLTMGTEAFF
>-|TRBD1|TRBV24-1|TRBJ1-2
TGTGCCACCAGTGATCCCGGGGCCGGGACAGGAGATGGCTACACCTTC
CATSDPGAGTGDGYTF
>-|-|TRBV7-2|TRBJ1-1
TGTGCCAGCAGCCCCTGGGGGGAGAGGGACACTGAAGCTTTCTTT
CASSPWGERDTEAFF
>-|TRBD1|TRBV27|TRBJ1-2
TGTGCCAGCAGGGGACAGGGACAATTCTATGGCTACACCTTC
CASRGQGQFYGYTF
>few|TRBD2|TRBV4-3|TRBJ2-5
TGCGCCAGCAGCCAAGAAGGACTAGCGGGCGGGGGGACCCAGTACTTC
CASSQEGLAGGGTQYF
>few|-|TRBV19|TRBJ1-1
TGTGCCAGTAGTATGGCAGGGTACACTGAAGCTTTCTTT
CASSMAGYTEAFF
>-|-|TRBV4-3|TRBJ1-2
TGCGCCAGCAGCCAAGGGGCGGGGACGGGAGGCTATGGCTACACCTTC
CASSQGAGTGGYGYTF
>-|-|TRBV28|TRBJ1-5
TGTGCCAGCAGTTTCGGAGGGTCCAATCAGCCCCAGCATTTT
CASSFGGSNQPQHF
>-|TRBD2|TRBV10-3|TRBJ2-5
TGTGCCATCAGTGAGGGGGTAGCGGGGGTAAGGCAGACCCAGTACTTC
CAISEGVAGVRQTQYF
>-|-|TRBV15|TRBJ1-4
TGTGCCACCAGCCCCGCAGGGAGGGAAAAACTGTTTTTT
CATSPAGREKLFF
>few|-|TRBV6-1|TRBJ1-1
TGTGCCAGCAGGGAAGACAGCCTAAAAAGAGCTTTCTTT
CASREDSLKRAFF
>-|-|TRBV27|TRBJ2-2
TGTGCCAGCAGTTTCCCTGCCGGGGAGCTGTTTTTT
CASSFPAGELFF
>-|TRBD1|TRBV7-2|TRBJ1-2
TGTGCCAGCAGCTTAAAGGACAGGCCGTACAACTTC
CASSLKDRPYNF
>-|TRBD2|TRBV7-2|TRBJ2-5
TGTGCCAGCAGCTTCCAGACTAGCGGGGGTTCAGAGACCCAGTACTTC
CASSFQTSGGSETQYF
>-|TRBD2|TRBV5-1|TRBJ2-1
TGCGCCAGCAGCTTCCTTAGCGGGAGCTCCTACAATGAGCAGTTCTTC
CASSFLSGSSYNEQFF
>-|TRBD1|TRBV19|TRBJ1-1
TGTGCCAGTAGTACTGACAGGGCTAGGACTGAAGCTTTCTTT
CASSTDRARTEAFF
>-|-|TRBV28|TRBJ1-1
TGTGCCAGCAGTTCGAAGGTTATTAGGGGGGGCACTGAAGCTTTCTTT
CASSSKVIRGGTEAFF
>-|TRBD2|TRBV7-9|TRBJ2-3
TGTGCCAGCAGCTTAGGGCTAGCGGGGACCGGTGGAGATACGCAGTATTTT
CASSLGLAGTGGDTQYF
>-|-|TRBV15|TRBJ1-5
TGTGCCACCAGCAGGGGGGAAGGAGGGCTAAGCAATCAGCCCCAGCATTTT
CATSRGEGGLSNQPQHF
>-|TRBD1|TRBV7-2|TRBJ1-1
TGTGCCAGCAGCTTAGAGACAGGGGGCACTGAAGCTTTCTTT
CASSLETGGTEAFF
>many|-|TRBV28|TRBJ1-6
TGTGCCAGCAGCGGTTCTGCCTATAATTCACCCCTCCACTTT
CASSGSAYNSPLHF
>-|-|TRBV12-3/TRBV12-4|TRBJ1-1
TGTGCCAGCAGTTTACGGGGGAACACTGAAGCTTTCTTT
CASSLRGNTEAFF
>-|-|TRBV24-1|TRBJ1-5
TGTGCCACCAGTGATTCCGGGGTTCATCAGCCCCAGCATTTT
CATSDSGVHQPQHF
>-|-|TRBV7-7|TRBJ2-6
TGTGCCAGCAGCTTCTCGGCGGGCAACTCTGGGGCCAACGTCCTGACTTTC
CASSFSAGNSGANVLTF
>-|-|TRBV30|TRBJ2-7
TGTGCCTGGAGTGTTCAGACTCTCGACGAGCAGTACTTC
CAWSVQTLDEQYF
>-|-|TRBV9|TRBJ2-5
TGTGCCAGCAGCGAGGCAGGGCAAGAGACCCAGTACTTC
CASSEAGQETQYF
>-|-|TRBV5-1|TRBJ1-2
TGCGCCAGCAGCTTGGGGGCAGAACCGGGCTACACCTTC
CASSLGAEPGYTF
>-|TRBD1|TRBV5-1|TRBJ1-5
TGCGCCAGCAGCTACGGGACAGGGGGCTCCAGCAATCAGCCCCAGCATTTT
CASSYGTGGSSNQPQHF
>-|-|TRBV5-1|TRBJ1-1
TGCGCCAGCAGCTTGGCCGGAGTAATGAACACTGAAGCTTTCTTT
CASSLAGVMNTEAFF